The entry below gives a single T cell receptor beta chain sequence along with its context. What it recognizes is unknown. This sample was taken from a study of STAT5B mutations in CD4+ large granular lymphocyte leukemia. Whole-study context: Healthy donors showed HLA-associated enrichment of the CDR3 'QG' motif.

CDR1 and CDR2 from the germline V gene are ENHRY and SYGVKD. CDR3 length equals 14 residues. V was cut by 3 bases and J by 5 bases, with 13 bases left in between. TCRdb's table, derived via immunoSEQ multiplex PCR, lists solely in-frame clones and lacks some. The sample lists roughly 34,000 clones; 75% to 85% were seen once. Findings and caveats of the study: Patient CD4-sorted repertoires looked more clonal than healthy CD4+ repertoires, even without putative leukemic clones. Main leukemic clonotypes were patient-specific, but approximately 25% appeared at low frequency elsewhere. TRBV06-family usage was enriched in top patient clones (8/27) versus controls (2/35).

V and J are TRBV10-3 and TRBJ1-2; a possible D gene is TRBD1 (5 bases). What was sequenced was CD4+ T cells from blood buffy coats. This receptor was identified in a human donor in good health. The CDR3 is CAISDRATGYGYTF. The CDR3 DNA follows: TGTGCCATCAGTGACAGGGCGACTGGTTATGGCTACACCTTC.